Listed below are T cell receptor beta chains from one sample, sequenced in a study of T cells after yellow fever vaccination. TCRdb reanalysed the 5' RACE reads using MiXCR and keeps one entry per CDR3 protein. The sample records a few hundred thousand distinct CDR3 sequences, approximately 12% being singletons. This sample comprised CD4+ T cells sorted from PBMCs, obtained 15 days after the yellow fever booster vaccination. The source of these receptors is a man in his late teens or twenties who received the YFV17D yellow fever vaccine. Both conserved end residues are part of each CDR3. D genes are given only for firm matches. Clone size appears in some rows only: once, few, many, or a class for an expanded clone.

d_call: TRBD1
clone_size: few
j_call: TRBJ2-2
v_call: TRBV5-4
cdr3_nt: TGTGCCAGCAGCTTGTGGCAGGGGGCCACCGGGGAGCTGTTTTTT
cdr3_aa: CASSLWQGATGELFF

d_call: .
clone_size: few
j_call: TRBJ2-7
v_call: TRBV7-2
cdr3_nt: TGTGCCAGCAGCAGCGACAGGCACGAGCAGTACTTC
cdr3_aa: CASSSDRHEQYF

d_call: .
clone_size: few
j_call: TRBJ1-1
v_call: TRBV3-1
cdr3_nt: TGTGCCAGCAGCTCAGTGGGGGGGTCTGAAGCTTTCTTT
cdr3_aa: CASSSVGGSEAFF

d_call: .
clone_size: .
j_call: TRBJ2-4
v_call: TRBV6-5
cdr3_nt: TGTGCCAGTAGGTCTGGGGGACCCATAGCCAAAAACATTCAGTACTTC
cdr3_aa: CASRSGGPIAKNIQYF

d_call: .
clone_size: few
j_call: TRBJ2-4
v_call: TRBV11-1
cdr3_nt: TGTGCCAGCACCCCCCGATGGGGGGCCAAAAACATTCAGTACTTC
cdr3_aa: CASTPRWGAKNIQYF

d_call: TRBD1
clone_size: few
j_call: TRBJ1-5
v_call: TRBV4-1
cdr3_nt: TGCGCCAGCACCAGGACAGGGGATAGCAATCAGCCCCAGCATTTT
cdr3_aa: CASTRTGDSNQPQHF

d_call: TRBD1
clone_size: many
j_call: TRBJ2-3
v_call: TRBV6-5
cdr3_nt: TGTGCCAGCAGTTACTCGACAGGGACAGATACGCAGTATTTT
cdr3_aa: CASSYSTGTDTQYF

d_call: TRBD1
clone_size: few
j_call: TRBJ2-2
v_call: TRBV19
cdr3_nt: TGTGCCAGTAGCGTCACAGGGGGTCGGAACACCGGGGAGCTGTTTTTT
cdr3_aa: CASSVTGGRNTGELFF

d_call: .
clone_size: .
j_call: TRBJ1-1
v_call: TRBV24-1
cdr3_nt: TGTGCCACCAGTGATTCTGGGGGCCTGAACACTGAAGCTTTCTTT
cdr3_aa: CATSDSGGLNTEAFF

d_call: .
clone_size: .
j_call: TRBJ1-2
v_call: TRBV7-9
cdr3_nt: TGTGCCAGCAGCTTATCCACAATGCGGCACTATGGCTACACCTTC
cdr3_aa: CASSLSTMRHYGYTF

d_call: TRBD1
clone_size: .
j_call: TRBJ1-4
v_call: TRBV5-1
cdr3_nt: TGCGCCAGCAGCTGGGGGACAGGCTCGCCAACTAATGAAAAACTGTTTTTT
cdr3_aa: CASSWGTGSPTNEKLFF

d_call: TRBD2
clone_size: few
j_call: TRBJ2-3
v_call: TRBV6-2/TRBV6-3
cdr3_nt: TGTGCCAGCAGTTACTTCAGACTAGCGGGCACAGATACGCAGTATTTT
cdr3_aa: CASSYFRLAGTDTQYF

d_call: .
clone_size: many
j_call: TRBJ2-1
v_call: TRBV4-2
cdr3_nt: TGTGCCAGCAGCCTCAATTCCGCAGGCACCTACAATGAGCAGTTCTTC
cdr3_aa: CASSLNSAGTYNEQFF

d_call: TRBD1
clone_size: .
j_call: TRBJ1-3
v_call: TRBV28
cdr3_nt: TGTGCCAGCGGGGGCGGCAGGGGGCTCTGGAAACTAGGGAACACCATATATTTT
cdr3_aa: CASGGGRGLWKLGNTIYF

d_call: TRBD2
clone_size: few
j_call: TRBJ2-3
v_call: TRBV2
cdr3_nt: TGTGCCAGCAGTGAACCCAAACTAGCGGGGCAACACACAGATACGCAGTATTTT
cdr3_aa: CASSEPKLAGQHTDTQYF

d_call: .
clone_size: many
j_call: TRBJ1-1
v_call: TRBV6-5
cdr3_nt: TGTGCCAGCAGTTACATGAGCCTCGGGACTGAAGCTTTCTTT
cdr3_aa: CASSYMSLGTEAFF

d_call: TRBD1
clone_size: few
j_call: TRBJ1-4
v_call: TRBV15
cdr3_nt: TGTGCCACCAGCAGGGACAGGGGGGGATCTAATGAAAAACTGTTTTTT
cdr3_aa: CATSRDRGGSNEKLFF

d_call: TRBD2
clone_size: few
j_call: TRBJ2-7
v_call: TRBV3-1
cdr3_nt: TGTGCCAGCAGCCAAGATCCCAGCGGGGGCGGCGAGCAGTACTTC
cdr3_aa: CASSQDPSGGGEQYF

d_call: .
clone_size: .
j_call: TRBJ1-2
v_call: TRBV19
cdr3_nt: TGTGCCAGTAGCCTCCCCGGGGCAGGGCCGTACTATGGCTACACCTTC
cdr3_aa: CASSLPGAGPYYGYTF

d_call: .
clone_size: few
j_call: TRBJ1-2
v_call: TRBV19
cdr3_nt: TGTGCCAGTAGTATCAGGGGCGAATATGGCTACACCTTC
cdr3_aa: CASSIRGEYGYTF

d_call: .
clone_size: .
j_call: TRBJ2-7
v_call: TRBV5-4
cdr3_nt: TGTGCCAGCAGCTTGGCAGGGTTCCACGAGCAGTACTTC
cdr3_aa: CASSLAGFHEQYF

d_call: .
clone_size: few
j_call: TRBJ2-5
v_call: TRBV6-2/TRBV6-3
cdr3_nt: TGTGCCAGCAGTTACGGGTCGGTACCGCCACAAGAGACCCAGTACTTC
cdr3_aa: CASSYGSVPPQETQYF

d_call: .
clone_size: few
j_call: TRBJ2-3
v_call: TRBV15
cdr3_nt: TGTGCCACCAGCACCCGACTAGATACGCAGTATTTT
cdr3_aa: CATSTRLDTQYF

d_call: TRBD2
clone_size: .
j_call: TRBJ2-5
v_call: TRBV5-6
cdr3_nt: TGTGCCAGCAGCTTGATCTCTGGGACTAGCGGGGGGAAGTGGGAGACCCAGTACTTC
cdr3_aa: CASSLISGTSGGKWETQYF

d_call: .
clone_size: many
j_call: TRBJ1-1
v_call: TRBV7-9
cdr3_nt: TGTGCCAGCAGCTTACAACCTGAAGCTTTCTTT
cdr3_aa: CASSLQPEAFF

d_call: .
clone_size: .
j_call: TRBJ1-4
v_call: TRBV6-5
cdr3_nt: TGTGCCAGCAGCTTTACCACTGTGTACGGGGGTGAAAAACTGTTTTTT
cdr3_aa: CASSFTTVYGGEKLFF

d_call: TRBD1
clone_size: .
j_call: TRBJ1-3
v_call: TRBV4-1
cdr3_nt: TGCGCCAGCAGCCAAGAACGCCCGCCAGGGGGAGGAAACACCATATATTTT
cdr3_aa: CASSQERPPGGGNTIYF

d_call: .
clone_size: .
j_call: TRBJ2-2
v_call: TRBV18
cdr3_nt: TGTGCCAGCTCCTCCGAGGGACACTCGAACACCGGGGAGCTGTTTTTT
cdr3_aa: CASSSEGHSNTGELFF

d_call: .
clone_size: .
j_call: TRBJ1-5
v_call: TRBV18
cdr3_nt: TGTGCCAGCTCCAGGACCCGACCGGGCAATCAGCCCCAGCATTTT
cdr3_aa: CASSRTRPGNQPQHF

d_call: .
clone_size: few
j_call: TRBJ1-2
v_call: TRBV2
cdr3_nt: TGTGCCAGCAGCCCAGACAGATTCTACACCTTC
cdr3_aa: CASSPDRFYTF

d_call: TRBD1
clone_size: .
j_call: TRBJ2-6
v_call: TRBV18
cdr3_nt: TGTGCCAGCTCCCCAGAAACAGGGGCTGCTGGGGCCAACGTCCTGACTTTC
cdr3_aa: CASSPETGAAGANVLTF

d_call: .
clone_size: .
j_call: TRBJ1-2
v_call: TRBV12-3/TRBV12-4
cdr3_nt: TGTGCCAGCAGTTTTTCAGGGAGGGGTAACTATGGCTACACCTTC
cdr3_aa: CASSFSGRGNYGYTF

d_call: .
clone_size: few
j_call: TRBJ2-3
v_call: TRBV5-1
cdr3_nt: TGCGCCAGCAGCCGCGGGGGCTGGGAGGAAACAGATACGCAGTATTTT
cdr3_aa: CASSRGGWEETDTQYF

d_call: .
clone_size: .
j_call: TRBJ2-7
v_call: TRBV12-3/TRBV12-4
cdr3_nt: TGTGCCAGCAGCCTAGAGGGGTCCTACGAGCAGTACTTC
cdr3_aa: CASSLEGSYEQYF

d_call: .
clone_size: .
j_call: TRBJ1-6
v_call: TRBV6-2/TRBV6-3
cdr3_nt: TGTGCCAGCAGTTTATACGGCAATTCACCCCTCCACTTT
cdr3_aa: CASSLYGNSPLHF

d_call: .
clone_size: many
j_call: TRBJ1-6
v_call: TRBV7-2
cdr3_nt: TGTGCCACCCCGGGTCCGGGGCCCAATTCACCCCTCCACTTT
cdr3_aa: CATPGPGPNSPLHF

d_call: TRBD2
clone_size: .
j_call: TRBJ2-5
v_call: TRBV6-6
cdr3_nt: TGTGCCAGCAGTCTGCGACTAGCGGGGAGGGAGACCCAGTACTTC
cdr3_aa: CASSLRLAGRETQYF

d_call: .
clone_size: .
j_call: TRBJ2-5
v_call: TRBV12-5
cdr3_nt: TGTGCTAGTGGTTTGTACCGAGGTGGAGGAGAGACCCAGTACTTC
cdr3_aa: CASGLYRGGGETQYF

d_call: TRBD1
clone_size: few
j_call: TRBJ1-1
v_call: TRBV7-9
cdr3_nt: TGTGCCAGCAGCTGGACAGGGTTTGCCGAAGCTTTCTTT
cdr3_aa: CASSWTGFAEAFF

d_call: TRBD2
clone_size: .
j_call: TRBJ2-1
v_call: TRBV20-1
cdr3_nt: TGCAGTGCTAGCCGCGGGGGAGCGGGGTGGGGTGAGCAGTTCTTC
cdr3_aa: CSASRGGAGWGEQFF

d_call: .
clone_size: few
j_call: TRBJ2-1
v_call: TRBV5-4
cdr3_nt: TGTGCCAGCAGCTTTTTGGTGGCAAACAATGAGCAGTTCTTC
cdr3_aa: CASSFLVANNEQFF

d_call: .
clone_size: few
j_call: TRBJ1-3
v_call: TRBV14
cdr3_nt: TGTGCCAGCAGCCTCCGACCGGGGTCCGGAAACACCATATATTTT
cdr3_aa: CASSLRPGSGNTIYF